Given below is one T cell receptor (beta chain) in context. In the authors' workflow: Reference gene primers were amplified, and this amplification served to estimate nucleated cell counts. Repertoires were generated with immunoSEQ multiplex PCR, while TCRdb's copy carries only in-frame clones and drops some. The DNA was the basis for D and trimming; V, J and clone size are from that table. The repertoire holds about 76,000 clones, with more than 75% as singletons. The sample belongs to a study of blood T cell repertoires in COVID-19. Overall study: Samples came from the United States, Italy and Spain, spanning acute and convalescent COVID-19.

The CDR3 totals 15 residues. Trimming shortened V by 1 base and J by 7 bases, and 14 bases separated the two germline ends. Germline V lookup: CDR1 MDHEN, CDR2 SYDVKM. The clonotype comes from a man aged 55 to 70 with COVID-19, enrolled during active disease. The sequencing input was peripheral blood. This chain connects TRBV28 to TRBJ2-1; D remains ambiguous. The CDR3 region has the DNA TGTGCCAGCAGTTTATCACAGTTAAATACGAATGAGCAGTTCTTC. Its translation: CASSLSQLNTNEQFF. The complete variable domain, with remaining parts taken from reference TRBV28 and TRBJ2-1, reads DVKVTQSSRYLVKRTGEKVFLECVQDMDHENMFWYRQDPGLGLRLIYFSYDVKMKEKGDIPEGYSVSREKKERFSLILESASTNQTSMYLCASSLSQLNTNEQFFGPGTRLTVL.